This T cell receptor beta chain emerged from a study of cytomegalovirus exposure and HLA in healthy donors. Regarding the study as a whole: Cytomegalovirus-associated status was assigned to 150 or so TCR beta chains. Subsequent analysis revealed that first-cohort TCR clusters tended to co-occur in the approximately 120 validation repertoires. According to reports, the classifier identified cytomegalovirus status with high specificity and sensitivity.

The CDR3 sequence is 14 residues long. Per germline, CDR1 SGHVS and CDR2 FQNEAQ. Trimming took 1 base from V and 4 from J, leaving 10 bases between them. The method was immunoSEQ multiplex PCR; TCRdb's version includes in-frame clones alone and lacks a portion of them. The sample has about 73,000 clones; over 85% are singletons. A note on this clone: The antigen is undetermined.

The rearrangement uses TRBV7-8 and TRBJ1-1; TRBD1 might be the D (6 bases). Material for sequencing was PBMCs. This receptor was taken from a woman aged 18-29 years in good health and CMV-seropositive. CDR3 coding DNA: TGTGCCAGCAGCTTAGTTCCCAGGGGCACTGAAGCTTTCTTT. Its protein is CASSLVPRGTEAFF. Together with reference TRBV7-8 and TRBJ1-1, the CDR3 gives the full variable domain: GAGVSQSPRYKVAKRGQDVALRCDPISGHVSLFWYQQALGQGPEFLTYFQNEAQLDKSGLPSDRFFAERPEGSVSTLKIQRTQQEDSAVYLCASSLVPRGTEAFFGQGTRLTVV.